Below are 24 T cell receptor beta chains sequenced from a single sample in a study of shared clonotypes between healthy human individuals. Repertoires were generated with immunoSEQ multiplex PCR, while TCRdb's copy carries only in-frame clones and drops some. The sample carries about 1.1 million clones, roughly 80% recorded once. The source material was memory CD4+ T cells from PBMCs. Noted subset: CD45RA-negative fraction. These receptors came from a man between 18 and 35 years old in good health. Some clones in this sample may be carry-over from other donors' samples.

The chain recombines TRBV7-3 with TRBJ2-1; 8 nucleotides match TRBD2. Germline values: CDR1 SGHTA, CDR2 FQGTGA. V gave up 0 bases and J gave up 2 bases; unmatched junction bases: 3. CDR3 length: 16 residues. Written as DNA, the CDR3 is TGTGCCAGCAGCTTAACAGCCGGGGGGGCCTACAATGAGCAGTTCTTC. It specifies CASSLTAGGAYNEQFF.

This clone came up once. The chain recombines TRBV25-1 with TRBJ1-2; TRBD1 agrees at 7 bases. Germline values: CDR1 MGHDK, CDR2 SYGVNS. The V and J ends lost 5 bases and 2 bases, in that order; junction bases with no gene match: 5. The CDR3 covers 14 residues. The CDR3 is CASSTDRLNYGYTF. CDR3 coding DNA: TGTGCCAGCAGTACGGACAGGCTGAACTATGGCTACACCTTC.

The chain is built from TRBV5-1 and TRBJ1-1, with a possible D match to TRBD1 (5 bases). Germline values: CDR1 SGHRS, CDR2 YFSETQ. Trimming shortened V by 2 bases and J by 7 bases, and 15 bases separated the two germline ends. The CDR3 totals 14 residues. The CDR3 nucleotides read TGCGCCAGCAGCTTAACCGGGGCTTCCGGTGAAGCTTTCTTT. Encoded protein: CASSLTGASGEAFF.

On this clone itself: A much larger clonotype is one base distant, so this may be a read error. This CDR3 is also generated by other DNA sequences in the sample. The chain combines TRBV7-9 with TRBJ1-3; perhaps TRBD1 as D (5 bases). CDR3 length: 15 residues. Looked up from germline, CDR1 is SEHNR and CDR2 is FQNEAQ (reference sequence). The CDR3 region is CASSSDGHSGNTIYF. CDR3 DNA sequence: TGTGCCAGCAGCTCGGACGGACACTCTGGAAACACTATATATTTT.

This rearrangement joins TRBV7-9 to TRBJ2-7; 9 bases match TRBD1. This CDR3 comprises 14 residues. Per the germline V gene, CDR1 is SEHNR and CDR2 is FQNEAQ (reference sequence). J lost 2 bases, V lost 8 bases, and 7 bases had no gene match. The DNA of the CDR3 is TGTGCCAGCTCAAAGACAGGGGGACCCTACGAGCAGTACTTC. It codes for CASSKTGGPYEQYF.

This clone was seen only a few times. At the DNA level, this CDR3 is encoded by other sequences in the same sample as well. For the CDR3, the DNA is TGTGCCAGCAGTTACAATCGGCTCATGAACACTGAAGCTTTCTTT. Translation gives CASSYNRLMNTEAFF. V gene TRBV6-5 combines with J gene TRBJ1-1; D is uncertain. CDR3 size: 15 residues. Germline values: CDR1 MNHEY, CDR2 SVGAGI. Trimming stripped 2 bases from V and 0 bases from J, with 10 bases between.

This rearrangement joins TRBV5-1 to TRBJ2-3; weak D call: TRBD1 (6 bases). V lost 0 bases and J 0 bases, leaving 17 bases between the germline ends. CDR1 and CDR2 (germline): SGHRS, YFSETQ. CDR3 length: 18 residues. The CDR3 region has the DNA TGCGCCAGCAGCTTGGACCCGACAGGCCAAGCTAGCACAGATACGCAGTATTTT. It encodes CASSLDPTGQASTDTQYF.

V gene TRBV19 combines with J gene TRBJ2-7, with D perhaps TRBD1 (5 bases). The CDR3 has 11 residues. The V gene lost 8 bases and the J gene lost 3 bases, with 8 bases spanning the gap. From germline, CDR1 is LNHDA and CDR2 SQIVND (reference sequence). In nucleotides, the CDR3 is TGTGCCAGTGCAGACAGCTACGAGCAGTACTTC. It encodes CASADSYEQYF. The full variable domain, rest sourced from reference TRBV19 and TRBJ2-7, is DGGITQSPKYLFRKEGQNVTLSCEQNLNHDAMYWYRQDPGQGLRLIYYSQIVNDFQKGDIAEGYSVSREKKESFPLTVTSAQKNPTAFYLCASADSYEQYFGPGTRLTVT.

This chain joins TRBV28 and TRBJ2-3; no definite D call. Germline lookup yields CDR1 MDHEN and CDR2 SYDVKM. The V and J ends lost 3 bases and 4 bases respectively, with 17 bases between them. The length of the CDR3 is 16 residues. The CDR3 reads CASSFSKAGRSDTQYF. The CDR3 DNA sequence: TGTGCCAGCAGTTTTAGTAAGGCTGGCAGGTCAGATACGCAGTATTTT.

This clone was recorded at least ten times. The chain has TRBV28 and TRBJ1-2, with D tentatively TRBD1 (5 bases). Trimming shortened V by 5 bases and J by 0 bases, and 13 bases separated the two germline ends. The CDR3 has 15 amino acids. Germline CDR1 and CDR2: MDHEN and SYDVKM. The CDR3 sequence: CASSPAGTTNYGYTF. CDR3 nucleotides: TGTGCCAGCAGTCCCGCCGGGACCACTAACTATGGCTACACCTTC.

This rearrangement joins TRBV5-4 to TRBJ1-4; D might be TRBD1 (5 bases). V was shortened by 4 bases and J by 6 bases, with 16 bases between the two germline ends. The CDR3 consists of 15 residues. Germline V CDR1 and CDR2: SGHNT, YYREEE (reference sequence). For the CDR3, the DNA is TGTGCCAGCAGCAAACCTGGGGCCGGGGATGAAAAACTGTTTTTT. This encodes CASSKPGAGDEKLFF. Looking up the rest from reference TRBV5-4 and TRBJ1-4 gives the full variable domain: ETGVTQSPTHLIKTRGQQVTLRCSSQSGHNTVSWYQQALGQGPQFIFQYYREEENGRGNFPPRFSGLQFPNYSSELNVNALELDDSALYLCASSKPGAGDEKLFFGSGTQLSVL.

CDR3 in DNA: TGCGCCAGCAGGCGTTTGACGGTAGCTAACTATGGCTACACCTTC. Protein product: CASRRLTVANYGYTF. The chain combines TRBV5-1 with TRBJ1-2; no clear D gene. Germline V gives CDR1 SGHRS, CDR2 YFSETQ. Between the trimmed V and J ends, which lost 5 bases and 0 bases, there was a span of 14 bases. This CDR3 comprises 15 residues.

This CDR3 reads CASSKRELGEAFF. The CDR3 DNA reads TGTGCCAGCAGCAAGCGTGAGTTGGGTGAAGCTTTCTTT. J is TRBJ1-1 and V is TRBV27; D unclear. This CDR3 region has 13 residues. Germline V gene sequence: CDR1 MNHEY, CDR2 SMNVEV (reference sequence). V lost 6 bases, J lost 7 bases, and 15 bases lay in between.

In DNA form, the CDR3 reads TGCAGCGCCCACACCCCGGGACAGCGTGGAAACACCATATATTTT. This encodes CSAHTPGQRGNTIYF. The rearrangement links TRBV29-1 to TRBJ1-3; 7 positions agree with TRBD1. V lost 7 bases and J lost 3; bases outside the gene matches: 12. CDR1 is SQVTM and CDR2 is ANQGSEA in the germline V gene. CDR3 size: 15 residues.

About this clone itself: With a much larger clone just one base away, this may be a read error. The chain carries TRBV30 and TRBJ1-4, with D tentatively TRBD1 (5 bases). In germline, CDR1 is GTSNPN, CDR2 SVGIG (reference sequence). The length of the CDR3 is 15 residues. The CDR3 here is CAWSVLGGTNVKLFF. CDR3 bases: TGTGCCTGGAGTGTACTGGGCGGGACTAATGTAAAACTGTTTTTT.

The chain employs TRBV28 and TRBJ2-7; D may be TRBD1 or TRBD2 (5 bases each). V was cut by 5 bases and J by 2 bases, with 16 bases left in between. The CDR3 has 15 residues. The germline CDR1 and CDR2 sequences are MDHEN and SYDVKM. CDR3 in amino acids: CASSPDPGPTYEQYF. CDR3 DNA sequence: TGTGCCAGCAGTCCAGATCCGGGACCAACCTACGAGCAGTACTTC. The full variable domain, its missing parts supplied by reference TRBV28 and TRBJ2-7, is DVKVTQSSRYLVKRTGEKVFLECVQDMDHENMFWYRQDPGLGLRLIYFSYDVKMKEKGDIPEGYSVSREKKERFSLILESASTNQTSMYLCASSPDPGPTYEQYFGPGTRLTVT.

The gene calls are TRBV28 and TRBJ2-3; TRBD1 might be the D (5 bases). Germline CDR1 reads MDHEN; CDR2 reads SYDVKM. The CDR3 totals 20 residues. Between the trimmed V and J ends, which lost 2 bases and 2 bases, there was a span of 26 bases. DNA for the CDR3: TGTGCCAGCAGTTTAATGTATCAGGGTAAATCTAGATTACACACAGATACGCAGTATTTT. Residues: CASSLMYQGKSRLHTDTQYF.

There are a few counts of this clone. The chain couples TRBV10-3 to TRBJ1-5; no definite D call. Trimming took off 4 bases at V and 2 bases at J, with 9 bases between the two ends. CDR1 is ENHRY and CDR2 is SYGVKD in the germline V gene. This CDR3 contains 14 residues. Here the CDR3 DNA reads TGTGCCATCAGTGCAGAGCAGGGCAATCAGCCCCAGCATTTT. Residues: CAISAEQGNQPQHF.

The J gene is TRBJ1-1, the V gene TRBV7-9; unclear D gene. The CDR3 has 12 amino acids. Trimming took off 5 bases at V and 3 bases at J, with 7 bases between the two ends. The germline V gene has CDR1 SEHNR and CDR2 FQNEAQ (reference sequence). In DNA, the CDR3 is TGTGCCAGCAGCCGCTCGGACACTGAAGCTTTCTTT. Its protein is CASSRSDTEAFF.

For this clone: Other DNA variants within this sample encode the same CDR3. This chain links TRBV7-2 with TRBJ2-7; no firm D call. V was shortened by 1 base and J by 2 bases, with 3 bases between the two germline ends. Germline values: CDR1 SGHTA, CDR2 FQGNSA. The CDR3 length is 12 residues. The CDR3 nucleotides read TGTGCCAGCAGCTTAGTTCCCTACGAGCAGTACTTC. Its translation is CASSLVPYEQYF.

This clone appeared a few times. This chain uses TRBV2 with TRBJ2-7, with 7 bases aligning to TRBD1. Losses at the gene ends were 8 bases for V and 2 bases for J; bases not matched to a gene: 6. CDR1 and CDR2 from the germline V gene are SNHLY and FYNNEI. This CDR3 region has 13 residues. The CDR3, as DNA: TGTGCCAGCTCTTTCACAGGGGCCTACGAGCAGTACTTC. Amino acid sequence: CASSFTGAYEQYF.

The CDR3 DNA reads as TGTGCCAGCAGGGGACAGGGCGGAGAGACCCAGTACTTC. Protein sequence: CASRGQGGETQYF. This chain joins TRBV5-6 and TRBJ2-5, with 9 bases lining up with TRBD1. Trimming cost V 5 bases and J 4 bases; bases outside gene matches: 3. Germline assignment: CDR1 SGHDT and CDR2 YYEEEE. The CDR3 contains 13 residues.

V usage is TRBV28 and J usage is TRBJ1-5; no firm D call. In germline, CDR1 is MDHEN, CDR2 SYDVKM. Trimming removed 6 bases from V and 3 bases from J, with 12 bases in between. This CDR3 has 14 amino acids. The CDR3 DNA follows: TGTGCCAGCAGCGGGGAACAGCTCAATCAGCCCCAGCATTTT. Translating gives CASSGEQLNQPQHF.

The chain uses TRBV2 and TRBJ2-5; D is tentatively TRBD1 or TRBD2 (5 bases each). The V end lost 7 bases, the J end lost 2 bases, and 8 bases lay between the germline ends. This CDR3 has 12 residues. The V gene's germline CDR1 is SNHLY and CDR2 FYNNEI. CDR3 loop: CASIGAQETQYF. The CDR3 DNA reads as TGTGCCAGCATCGGGGCTCAAGAGACCCAGTACTTC. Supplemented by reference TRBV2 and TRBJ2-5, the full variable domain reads EPEVTQTPSHQVTQMGQEVILRCVPISNHLYFYWYRQILGQKVEFLVSFYNNEISEKSEIFDDQFSVERPDGSNFTLKIRSTKLEDSAMYFCASIGAQETQYFGPGTRLLVL.